This TCR beta chain comes out of a study of T cell responses to AZD1222 COVID-19 vaccine. Study outcomes and limitations: White British donors predominated, females outnumbered males, and clonal diversity was possibly underestimated. Seropositivity was recorded at baseline in only 6 or 7 AZD1222 recipients. Unmutated variant regions are reportedly the target of nearly half of TCRs that are spike-specific.

Points on this clone: Its antigen is still unknown.

Germline V gene sequence: CDR1 MDHEN, CDR2 SYDVKM. CDR3 length: 17 amino acids. The V segment lost 6 bases and the J segment 4 bases; nucleotides outside the gene matches: 14. Clones were read by immunoSEQ multiplex PCR, and TCRdb kept only the in-frame ones, dropping some. The table has around 130,000 clones, 93% seen once. The sample consisted of peripheral blood, taken on day 0 of AZD1222 vaccination. This TCR was sampled from an adult in good health. The chain carries TRBV28 and TRBJ2-1, with 8 bases identical to TRBD2. The CDR3 here is CASSPRGGGGKYNEQFF. CDR3 sequence (DNA): TGTGCCAGCAGCCCTAGGGGTGGCGGGGGGAAGTACAATGAGCAGTTCTTC.